This TCR beta chain originates from a study of human T cells and chemical hapten exposure (dated by TCRdb to 2020 to 2023). For the study in its entirety: For sensitization, 2% DPC in acetone was applied to a 2 cm by 2 cm area of upper inner arm skin. Alopecia areata with under or over 50% scalp involvement, alopecia totalis and alopecia universalis were represented in the patient cohort, which was mostly female. This study followed changes in the peripheral blood TCR repertoire in vivo during primary and secondary sensitization of alopecia patients to the hapten diphenylcyclopropenone (DPC). The libraries were sequenced as a pool, and the TCR yield per sample differed mostly because of small variations in library volumes within the pool. Patients additionally received weekly therapeutic DPC doses to the scalp throughout the roughly 25-week study period. Blood samples were taken from patients before sensitization (week 0) and then at 2, 6 and about 24 weeks after DPC sensitization. For TCR sequencing, blood came from 25 to 35 alopecia patients at anywhere from one to four time points (pre-sensitization, 2, 6 and 24 weeks). Patch testing was performed on the upper back with Finn chambers containing 0.01% DPC, and the patch tests were scored after 6 days according to International Contact Dermatitis Research Group standards.

Library creation used RACE. The sequencing machine was a NextSeq 500. During library preparation, unique molecular identifiers were attached to individual cDNA molecules so that TCRs could be counted quantitatively and reproducibly. From each blood RNA sample, both TCR alpha and TCR beta chains were sequenced. As for the original processing: The median number of TCRs per sample was approximately 96,000, ranging from 23,224 to 690,600. The Decombinator software suite was used to annotate the V, J and CDR3 of the TCR reads. For PS versus PT1 abundance plots, all samples were subsampled to the same number of TCRs (28,000). Expanded TCRs were defined as absent before sensitization and observed at least eight times at the 2-week time point. TCRdb reworked the public reads: Q25 trimming with fastp, MiXCR clone assembly, productive beta chains retained. All rows with the same CDR3 protein become a single entry with the most common DNA and genes. The V and J calls and clone size come from TCRdb's table, not from the authors' own analysis. The sample yields 95,000 to 150,000 distinct CDR3 sequences; roughly 13% were counted once. Jointly, the top ten make up roughly 0.92% of the sample.

In light of the paper, this sample's time point label describes: patch test 1, 2 weeks after DPC sensitization. The label giving this sample's treatment or condition can be read as: therapeutic diphenylcyclopropenone sensitization with weekly scalp DPC. At each patch-test visit, blood was drawn before the patch test was applied. To be eligible, patients had to be aged 18 to 70, diagnosed with alopecia and judged suitable for DPC therapy, while pregnant patients were excluded. Total RNA was isolated from unfractionated whole blood collected in Tempus Blood RNA tubes. The germline V gene (reference sequence) sets CDR1 to PRHDT and CDR2 to FYEKMQ. Cut back by 3 bases and 5 bases, the V and J ends lie 10 bases apart. Including the terminal cysteine and phenylalanine, the CDR3 comprises 13 residues. CDR3 DNA only is kept here, 39 bases in frame from base 1. As for this clonotype: There is no known antigen for this receptor. Per-base qualities were not stored, and no clone one base away is much larger.

What the work shows at the level of the full study, not this receptor alone: Compared with pre-sensitization or healthy control sets, expanded TCRs formed significantly more large CDR3 similarity clusters, which is consistent with antigen-driven responses. The number of PT1 expanded TCRs positively correlated with patch test score, significant at thresholds 8, 16 and 32 but not 4. No change with DPC sensitization was found in the number of TCRs above 1 in 1000 frequency, and no evidence of global repertoire structure alterations was found. Repeated subsampling changed both the strength of the expansion versus patch-test correlation and the threshold at which the correlation became significant. Alopecia, a presumed autoimmune disease, was present in all patients, so the immune response of the patients might differ from that of healthy individuals.

The chain joins TRBV13 to TRBJ1-2; the D region possibly corresponds to TRBD1 (5 bases align). This TCR derives from a man aged 18 to 29 with alopecia areata. Some clones in this sample may be carry-over from other donors' samples. The specimen comprised whole blood, sampled in connection with sensitization to the hapten diphenylcyclopropenone (DPC). The nucleotides are TGTGCCAGCAGCTTGTCAGGGCCTTATGGCTACACCTTC. Its protein is CASSLSGPYGYTF.